This entry features one T cell receptor (beta chain) sequence. The target antigen is unknown. This specimen belongs to a study of cytomegalovirus exposure and HLA in healthy donors. Whole-study findings and limits: In a later analysis, CMV-associated beta chains were mostly HLA-associated, it appeared. When the data were analyzed later, several of the most significant clusters appeared to be linked to common viral pathogens.

PCR involved 60 Vbeta and 13 Jbeta primers. Generated by immunoSEQ multiplex PCR, the TCRdb table keeps only in-frame clones and is missing some. Found here are some 220,000 clones, about three quarters of them singletons; the top ten hold less than 3.5%. V was clipped by 3 bases and J by 1 base, with 12 bases between them. The CDR3 has 15 amino acids. Looked up from germline, CDR1 is LNHDA and CDR2 is SQIVND (reference sequence). This sequence was found in a woman in her fifties or sixties in good health and CMV-seropositive. Sample: PBMCs. The J gene is TRBJ1-1, the V gene TRBV19; weak D call: TRBD1 (5 bases). The DNA of the CDR3 is TGTGCCAGTAGTATGGGGAGGCAGGGGAACACTGAAGCTTTCTTT. This encodes CASSMGRQGNTEAFF.